This TCR beta chain is drawn from a study of blood T cell repertoires in COVID-19 (dated by TCRdb to the early 2020s). Describing the broader study: Collaborator samples came from the United States, Italy and Spain and covered acute and convalescent phases of COVID-19. Samples were obtained from the ongoing ImmuneRACE study (first 160 participants) and from 1,200 or so subjects provided by 6 global collaborators. HLA class I and class II types, where available, came from metadata supplied by the sample provider rather than from assay-based typing. The repertoires were released in a freely available public database meant as a resource for research on the immune response to SARS-CoV-2. The sample metadata nearly always contained a de-identified subject ID, COVID-19 status, age in years and sex. The dataset comprised deeply sampled blood TCRbeta repertoires from subjects exposed to, actively infected with, or recovered from COVID-19. The prospective study material was composed of cDNA or gDNA derived from T cells, B-cell-depleted T cells, or PBMCs. Study-wide findings and limitations: The amount of clinical and demographic metadata varied by source and participant and was provided uncurated.

The CDR3, cysteine through phenylalanine, is 16 amino acids long. CDR3 DNA is the only sequence kept; it has 48 bases, read in frame from the first base. V gives up 7 bases and J gives up 0 bases, and the segment between their germline ends measures 16 bases. From the germline V gene, CDR1 is WSHSY and CDR2 is SAAADI. TCRbeta CDR3 regions were amplified from genomic DNA using the immunoSEQ Assay, a bias-controlled multiplex PCR. The paper's processing steps were these. Nucleated cell counts per sample were estimated from amplification of reference gene primers within the assay. To quantify the absolute abundance of each unique TCRbeta CDR3 rearrangement, sequence reads were collapsed and filtered. For each sample, productive Simpson clonality was calculated by taking the square root of Simpson's diversity index across productive rearrangements. Here the immuneACCESS table is served through TCRdb, limited to in-frame sequences with V and J called. Missing clones are a known gap in these copies; in checked studies unresolved V genes cover under half, and the rest lacks a known reason. V and J calls plus clone size are reproduced from that table; the DNA served to infer D and trimming. The sample table records around 250,000 clones; 84% of these occur just once. The ten largest make up around 9.1% of the sample.

The collaborating institutions used their own protocols to collect whole blood in K2EDTA tubes. For TCRbeta analysis, collaborator samples were shipped as frozen whole blood, as isolated PBMCs, or as DNA extracted from either sample type. About this clone: Its antigen is not yet known. No base-level quality is on record; no much larger clone is a single base apart.

Input material: peripheral blood. The receptor was derived from a human donor in a cohort sampled during active COVID-19. This chain joins TRBV10-2 to TRBJ2-4; the D gene is perhaps TRBD1, on 5 matching bases. CDR3 protein: CASTVGLSVAKNIQYF. The DNA sequence follows: TGCGCCAGCACCGTGGGGCTGTCGGTAGCCAAAAACATTCAGTACTTC.